This is a list of T cell receptor beta chains from one sample in a study of read filtering for tumor transcriptome and immune sequencing. TCRdb independently ran MiXCR on the reads; one entry per CDR3 protein. Of 30,000 to 40,000 distinct CDR3 sequences listed, 14% are singletons. The sequencing sample was made of a population of CD138-negative cells sorted from bone marrow. Source of these receptors: a donor at least 40 years old with multiple myeloma. Each CDR3 is given with its conserved first and last residue. The order of the fields is clone size, V gene, J gene, D gene, CDR3 DNA, CDR3 protein. The D gene is left open where the match is weak. The size entry is marked missing in some rows and otherwise reads once, few, many or a size class.

many	TRBV29-1	TRBJ2-7	TRBD1	TGCAGCGTTGAAGGGGACCCGGGACAGGGGCTCTACGAGCAGTACTTC	CSVEGDPGQGLYEQYF
many	TRBV4-3	TRBJ1-1	TRBD1	TGCGCCAGCAGCCAAGACTGGACAGGGGGATATGAAGCTTTCTTT	CASSQDWTGGYEAFF
many	TRBV20-1	TRBJ2-7	TRBD2	TGCAGTGCTAGCCTAGCGGGCTCTACCACCTACGAGCAGTACTTC	CSASLAGSTTYEQYF
many	TRBV7-6	TRBJ2-1	NA	TGTGCCAGCAGCGCAGCGAGCTATAGCTCCTACAATGAGCAGTTCTTC	CASSAASYSSYNEQFF
many	TRBV7-9	TRBJ2-2	NA	TGTGCCAGCAGCACCAGCACCGGGGAGCTGTTTTTT	CASSTSTGELFF
NA	TRBV29-1	TRBJ1-3	NA	TGCAGCGCCAAGGGGCAGGGTGGAAACACCATATATTTT	CSAKGQGGNTIYF
many	TRBV7-8	TRBJ2-7	TRBD1	TGTGCCAGCAGCCCTCGGACAGGCGCCTACGAGCAGTACTTC	CASSPRTGAYEQYF
medium-sized	TRBV7-6	TRBJ2-1	NA	TGTGCCAGCAGCCACCAGTACAATGAGCAGTTCTTC	CASSHQYNEQFF
many	TRBV13	TRBJ2-3	NA	TGTGCCAGCAGCCCATATGGGGCACCGGGCGCAGATACGCAGTATTTT	CASSPYGAPGADTQYF
many	TRBV10-3	TRBJ2-1	NA	TGTGCCATCAGGTCCGGGACTGAAGCTACGGATGAGCAGCTCTTC	CAIRSGTEATDEQLF
many	TRBV20-1	TRBJ2-7	TRBD1	TGCAGTGCATACGACAGGGGGCCCTACGAGCAGTACTTC	CSAYDRGPYEQYF
NA	TRBV7-6	TRBJ2-5	NA	TGTGCCAGCAGCCCCGACAGCTCCACGGGGGCCCAGTACTTC	CASSPDSSTGAQYF
many	TRBV5-1	TRBJ1-2	TRBD1	TGCGCCAGCAGTGAAGTCGGCGGGACAGGGGGCTATGGCTACACCTTC	CASSEVGGTGGYGYTF
many	TRBV5-1	TRBJ2-3	NA	TGCGCCAGCAGCCTATTGACAGATACGCAGTATTTT	CASSLLTDTQYF
many	TRBV5-1	TRBJ1-3	NA	TGCGCCAGCAGCTTGTCACGGGACTCTGGAAACACCATATATTTT	CASSLSRDSGNTIYF
many	TRBV5-6	TRBJ1-2	NA	TGTGCCAGCAGTTATACTCAGGGAACAGGCTACACCTTC	CASSYTQGTGYTF
NA	TRBV18	TRBJ2-3	NA	TGTGCCAGCTCAGCCAGGGTTAAGGATACGCAGTATTTT	CASSARVKDTQYF
many	TRBV10-3	TRBJ1-1	NA	TGTGCCATCAGTGAACAATCAGGGGAGACTGAAGCTTTCTTT	CAISEQSGETEAFF
many	TRBV10-3	TRBJ2-2	TRBD1	TGTGCCATTGGGACAGGGGCCACCGGGGAGCTGTTTTTT	CAIGTGATGELFF
many	TRBV4-1	TRBJ2-3	NA	TGCGCCAGCAGCCAAGAGGGGGGAAGTAGCACAGATACGCAGTATTTT	CASSQEGGSSTDTQYF
many	TRBV7-2	TRBJ2-1	TRBD2	TGTGCCAGCAGCTTACGAGGACTAGCGGGGAATGAGCAGTTCTTC	CASSLRGLAGNEQFF
many	TRBV4-2	TRBJ2-5	NA	TGTGCCAGCCGCCGGGAACGTAACCAAGAGACCCAGTACTTC	CASRRERNQETQYF
many	TRBV2	TRBJ2-5	NA	TGTGCCAGCGGTATTGTGGAGGGAGAGACCCAGTACTTC	CASGIVEGETQYF
NA	TRBV15	TRBJ2-1	NA	TGTGCCACCAGCAGAGATCATCGGCGGGGAGAGTTCTTC	CATSRDHRRGEFF
many	TRBV29-1	TRBJ2-1	NA	TGCAGCGTTGGGGGTGGGATGCCGAGCTCCTACAATGAGCAGTTCTTC	CSVGGGMPSSYNEQFF
many	TRBV27	TRBJ2-3	NA	TGTGCCAGCAGTTCACCAATGGACCCGACAGATACGCAGTATTTT	CASSSPMDPTDTQYF
many	TRBV5-1	TRBJ2-2	TRBD1	TGCGCCAGCAGCCCGAACAGGGGAACCGGGGAGCTGTTTTTT	CASSPNRGTGELFF
many	TRBV3-1	TRBJ2-1	NA	TGTGCCAGCTCCGACTCCTACAATGAGCAGTTCTTC	CASSDSYNEQFF
many	TRBV2	TRBJ1-5	NA	TGTGCCAGCAGTGTTCGGGTTCGGGGGTTGTATCAGCCCCAGCATTTT	CASSVRVRGLYQPQHF
many	TRBV2	TRBJ2-4	NA	TGTGCCAGCAGTGGGGGGTCACGAGCCAAAAACATTCAGTACTTC	CASSGGSRAKNIQYF
many	TRBV28	TRBJ1-2	NA	TGTGCCAGCAGGCCGGGGGCCGCAGCTAACTATGGCTACACCTTC	CASRPGAAANYGYTF
medium-sized	TRBV6-2/TRBV6-3	TRBJ2-1	TRBD1	TGTGCCAGCAGTCCCCGGACAGGGGCCCTCGGGGTGCAGTTCTTC	CASSPRTGALGVQFF
many	TRBV14	TRBJ2-1	TRBD2	TGTGCCAGCAGCCCCAACGGACTAGACAATGAGCAGTTCTTC	CASSPNGLDNEQFF
many	TRBV28	TRBJ2-7	NA	TGTGCCAGCAGTCGGGCCTCCTACGAGCAGTACTTC	CASSRASYEQYF
many	TRBV6-1	TRBJ2-3	NA	TGTGCCAGCAGTGAACAGCGCGTCGGCACAGATACGCAGTATTTT	CASSEQRVGTDTQYF